A selection of T cell receptor beta chains follows, all from one sample in a study of shared clonotypes between healthy human individuals. Sequenced by immunoSEQ multiplex PCR; TCRdb stores in-frame clones only, minus some. Of over 1.4 million clones in the sample, 96% were seen once. Sequenced material: naive CD4+ T cells sorted from blood. The receptors originated from a man younger than 45 in good health. Each CDR3 is given with its conserved first and last residue. Each record gives: J gene, clone size, D gene, V gene, CDR3 length, CDR3 DNA, CDR3 protein. A D gene is named only where the DNA matches it firmly. Part of the rows lack a size; the others show once, few, many or a class for expanded clones.

J gene: TRBJ2-1; clone size: once; D gene: -; V gene: TRBV7-9; CDR3 length: 14; CDR3 DNA: TGTGCCAGCAGCCAGCCGTCAAGGATTGGTGAGCAGTTCTTC; CDR3 protein: CASSQPSRIGEQFF
J gene: TRBJ2-7; clone size: -; D gene: -; V gene: TRBV14; CDR3 length: 15; CDR3 DNA: TGTGCCAGCAGCCCCCTAGGCAGCGAGTCCTACGAGCAGTACTTC; CDR3 protein: CASSPLGSESYEQYF
J gene: TRBJ1-2; clone size: -; D gene: TRBD1; V gene: TRBV5-1; CDR3 length: 11; CDR3 DNA: TGCGCCAGCAGCGACAGGGGTGGCTACACCTTC; CDR3 protein: CASSDRGGYTF
J gene: TRBJ1-1; clone size: -; D gene: -; V gene: TRBV9; CDR3 length: 13; CDR3 DNA: TGTGCCAGCAGCGTAGTTAAGGACACTGAAGCTTTCTTT; CDR3 protein: CASSVVKDTEAFF
J gene: TRBJ1-1; clone size: -; D gene: -; V gene: TRBV15; CDR3 length: 15; CDR3 DNA: TGTGCCACCAGCAGAGATTACTCCGGATACACTGAAGCTTTCTTT; CDR3 protein: CATSRDYSGYTEAFF
J gene: TRBJ2-3; clone size: -; D gene: -; V gene: TRBV5-1; CDR3 length: 13; CDR3 DNA: TGCGCCAGCAGCTTGGGACAGTTAGATACGCAGTATTTT; CDR3 protein: CASSLGQLDTQYF
J gene: TRBJ2-5; clone size: -; D gene: -; V gene: TRBV2; CDR3 length: 15; CDR3 DNA: TGTGCCAGCAGTGAAGCCGGGCTAGCGAGGGAGACCCAGTACTTC; CDR3 protein: CASSEAGLARETQYF
J gene: TRBJ2-5; clone size: -; D gene: TRBD1; V gene: TRBV7-6; CDR3 length: 17; CDR3 DNA: TGTGCCAGCAGCTACCTGGACAGGGAAACTCTCTTGGAGACCCAGTACTTC; CDR3 protein: CASSYLDRETLLETQYF
J gene: TRBJ2-7; clone size: -; D gene: -; V gene: TRBV6-5; CDR3 length: 14; CDR3 DNA: TGTGCCAGCAGTATACGCGGAGAAGCATACGAGCAGTACTTC; CDR3 protein: CASSIRGEAYEQYF
J gene: TRBJ2-7; clone size: -; D gene: -; V gene: TRBV10-1; CDR3 length: 15; CDR3 DNA: TGCGCCAGCAGTGATTCTGGGGGCGGGCATGGCGAGCAGTACTTC; CDR3 protein: CASSDSGGGHGEQYF
J gene: TRBJ2-2; clone size: -; D gene: -; V gene: TRBV5-1; CDR3 length: 13; CDR3 DNA: TGCGCCAGCAGGCTGGGGGACACCGGGGAGCTGTTTTTT; CDR3 protein: CASRLGDTGELFF
J gene: TRBJ2-1; clone size: -; D gene: TRBD1; V gene: TRBV29-1; CDR3 length: 14; CDR3 DNA: TGCAGCGTCAAGGACAGGGGAATGGACAATGAGCAGTTCTTC; CDR3 protein: CSVKDRGMDNEQFF
J gene: TRBJ1-1; clone size: -; D gene: -; V gene: TRBV7-2; CDR3 length: 13; CDR3 DNA: TGTGCCAGCAGCTTACGCATGAACACTGAAGCTTTCTTT; CDR3 protein: CASSLRMNTEAFF
J gene: TRBJ2-3; clone size: -; D gene: TRBD2; V gene: TRBV5-1; CDR3 length: 17; CDR3 DNA: TGCGCCAGCAGCTTCACGACTAGCGCACAAGGAGAAGATACGCAGTATTTT; CDR3 protein: CASSFTTSAQGEDTQYF
J gene: TRBJ2-2; clone size: -; D gene: TRBD1; V gene: TRBV30; CDR3 length: 16; CDR3 DNA: TGTGCCTGGAGGCTATCCGGGACAGGGCTTGGCGGGGAGCTGTTTTTT; CDR3 protein: CAWRLSGTGLGGELFF
J gene: TRBJ1-4; clone size: -; D gene: -; V gene: TRBV2; CDR3 length: 14; CDR3 DNA: TGTGCCAGCAGTGAAGGGGTAGAGGTTGAAAAACTGTTTTTT; CDR3 protein: CASSEGVEVEKLFF
J gene: TRBJ1-1; clone size: -; D gene: -; V gene: TRBV4-2; CDR3 length: 15; CDR3 DNA: TGTGCCAGCAGCCAAAGCCAGGGGTATAACACTGAAGCTTTCTTT; CDR3 protein: CASSQSQGYNTEAFF
J gene: TRBJ1-2; clone size: -; D gene: -; V gene: TRBV7-9; CDR3 length: 14; CDR3 DNA: TGTGCCAGCAGCTTAGCCCGGAGGAACTATGGCTACACCTTC; CDR3 protein: CASSLARRNYGYTF
J gene: TRBJ1-3; clone size: -; D gene: -; V gene: TRBV19; CDR3 length: 13; CDR3 DNA: TGTGCCAGCAAGATAACCTCTGGAAACACCATATATTTT; CDR3 protein: CASKITSGNTIYF
J gene: TRBJ2-1; clone size: -; D gene: TRBD2; V gene: TRBV5-4; CDR3 length: 18; CDR3 DNA: TGTGCCAGCAGCCGCCCGCTAGCGGGATTGAGCTCCTACAATGAGCAGTTCTTC; CDR3 protein: CASSRPLAGLSSYNEQFF
J gene: TRBJ2-5; clone size: -; D gene: TRBD1; V gene: TRBV7-4; CDR3 length: 13; CDR3 DNA: TGTGCCAGCAGCCGACAGGGGGGAGAGACCCAGTACTTC; CDR3 protein: CASSRQGGETQYF
J gene: TRBJ1-1; clone size: -; D gene: -; V gene: TRBV27; CDR3 length: 17; CDR3 DNA: TGTGCCAGCAGTTTATCAGTCCAGGCTCTTTCGAACACTGAAGCTTTCTTT; CDR3 protein: CASSLSVQALSNTEAFF
J gene: TRBJ1-2; clone size: -; D gene: -; V gene: TRBV11-2; CDR3 length: 10; CDR3 DNA: TGTGCCAGCAGGGAAAGGAGCTACACCTTC; CDR3 protein: CASRERSYTF
J gene: TRBJ1-4; clone size: -; D gene: TRBD1; V gene: TRBV5-1; CDR3 length: 13; CDR3 DNA: TGCGCCAGCAGCTACCGGGACAGTGAAAAACTGTTTTTT; CDR3 protein: CASSYRDSEKLFF
J gene: TRBJ2-5; clone size: -; D gene: -; V gene: TRBV5-4; CDR3 length: 13; CDR3 DNA: TGTGCCAGCAGCTTGCGGGGCCGTGAGACCCAGTACTTC; CDR3 protein: CASSLRGRETQYF
J gene: TRBJ2-5; clone size: -; D gene: -; V gene: TRBV5-5; CDR3 length: 16; CDR3 DNA: TGTGCCAGCAGCTTTTTTATTCAGGGGCGGGGAGAGACCCAGTACTTC; CDR3 protein: CASSFFIQGRGETQYF
J gene: TRBJ2-7; clone size: -; D gene: -; V gene: TRBV5-1; CDR3 length: 16; CDR3 DNA: TGCGCCAGCAGCCCTACCACCGGGACCGACCACTACGAGCAGTACTTC; CDR3 protein: CASSPTTGTDHYEQYF